This TCR beta chain was found in a study of T cell responses to AZD1222 COVID-19 vaccine. Overall study results and limits: Sampled repertoires all dated from after the peak T cell response.

To note about this clone: Its antigen is still unknown.

Trimming shortened V by 0 bases and J by 8 bases, and 16 bases separated the two germline ends. Germline CDR1 is MNHNS and CDR2 is SASEGT. CDR3 length: 15 amino acids. Sequenced by immunoSEQ multiplex PCR; TCRdb stores in-frame clones only, minus some. This table holds fewer than 150,000 clones, over 75% found once. The clonotype originates from an adult in good health. The sample was peripheral blood, taken on day 0 of AZD1222 vaccination. The chain links TRBV6-1 to TRBJ1-2, with no clear D. CDR3 bases: TGTGCCAGCAGTGAAGCGGGTTTAAAGGGAGGGGGCTACACCTTC. Translation: CASSEAGLKGGGYTF.